These 29 T cell receptor beta chains were all obtained from the same sample, sequenced in a study of CD8+ T cells in alopecia areata. The sequencing template was cDNA reverse transcribed from extracted RNA. The protocol was immunoSEQ multiplex PCR, while the TCRdb copy is restricted to in-frame clones and leaves out a portion. In the table there are over 100,000 clones, approximately 54% of which are singletons. Treatment reported: oral pan-JAK inhibitor, 5-10 mg twice daily. This specimen was CD8+ T cells sorted from blood, taken at week 24, from a patient treated with tofacitinib. These receptor sequences come from a human donor with alopecia areata.

The chain is built from TRBV7-6 and TRBJ1-6; a possible D gene is TRBD1 (5 bases). The CDR3 is 13 amino acids. V was trimmed by 5 bases and J by 9 bases, leaving 11 bases between them. Germline V gene lookup returns CDR1 SGHVS and CDR2 FNYEAQ. CDR3 bases: TGTGCCAGCAGCCCGGGGGGGGGTTCACCCCTCCACTTT. Translation gives CASSPGGGSPLHF.

The chain couples TRBV9 to TRBJ1-6; 7 bases are a match to TRBD1. CDR3 size: 17 residues. V trimming: 2 bases; J trimming: 7 bases; junction bases outside the gene matches: 12. The germline V gene encodes CDR1 SGDLS and CDR2 YYNGEE. Here the CDR3 DNA reads TGTGCCAGCAGCGTGGAGAGGGGTGGGACAGCCAATTCACCCCTCCACTTT. It codes for CASSVERGGTANSPLHF.

The chain recombines TRBV7-2 with TRBJ1-2, with D tentatively TRBD1 (5 bases). Trimming took 1 base from V and 0 from J, leaving 12 bases between them. The germline CDR1 and CDR2 sequences are SGHTA and FQGNSA. This CDR3 contains 16 residues. Here the CDR3 reads CASSLEVRQTNYGYTF. CDR3 nucleotides: TGTGCCAGCAGCTTAGAGGTTCGACAGACTAACTATGGCTACACCTTC.

V usage is TRBV5-6 and J usage is TRBJ2-7; D is perhaps TRBD1 or TRBD2 (5 bases each). The CDR3 has 14 amino acids. With 4 bases removed from V and 3 bases from J, the gap between germline ends came to 14 bases. Germline CDR1 reads SGHDT; CDR2 reads YYEEEE. The CDR3 nucleotides are TGTGCCAGCAGCGGCCGGGACCTCGGCTACGAGCAGTACTTC. Encoded protein: CASSGRDLGYEQYF.

J is TRBJ1-1 and V is TRBV6-6, with D possibly matching TRBD1 (5 bases). This CDR3 spans 15 amino acids. V was cut by 4 bases and J by 0 bases, with 12 bases left in between. In germline, CDR1 is MNHNY, CDR2 SVGAGI (reference sequence). CDR3 nucleotides: TGTGCCAGCAGTTTTTCGACAGTCATGAACACTGAAGCTTTCTTT. Protein sequence: CASSFSTVMNTEAFF.

The chain has TRBV13 and TRBJ2-2, with 8 bases lining up with TRBD1. The V gene's germline CDR1 is PRHDT and CDR2 FYEKMQ (reference sequence). The CDR3 sequence is 15 residues long. Trimming at V came to 5 bases and at J to 1 base, leaving 3 bases not matched to a gene. The CDR3 protein is CASSPGTGNTGELFF. The CDR3 coding sequence is TGTGCCAGCAGCCCGGGGACAGGGAACACCGGGGAGCTGTTTTTT.

The V call is TRBV7-9, the J call TRBJ2-7, with TRBD1 as a possible D gene (6 bases). V was trimmed by 4 bases and J by 0 bases, leaving 10 bases between them. CDR1 SEHNR and CDR2 FQNEAQ come from the germline V gene (reference sequence). This CDR3 has 14 amino acids. DNA for the CDR3: TGTGCCAGCAGCTCCCGGGACAACTCCTACGAGCAGTACTTC. It encodes CASSSRDNSYEQYF.

This clone was seen only a few times. The J gene is TRBJ2-7, the V gene TRBV18; 9 bases fit TRBD1. V trimming: 6 bases; J trimming: 0 bases; junction bases outside the gene matches: 0. The CDR3 spans 13 residues. Germline assignment: CDR1 KGHSH and CDR2 LQKENI. CDR3 residues: CASSDRGSYEQYF. As DNA, the CDR3 is TGTGCCAGCTCGGACAGGGGCTCCTACGAGCAGTACTTC.

The rearrangement uses TRBV5-6 and TRBJ1-2, with D perhaps TRBD1 (6 bases). Per germline, CDR1 SGHDT and CDR2 YYEEEE. V was trimmed by 0 bases and J by 4 bases, leaving 13 bases between them. The CDR3 is made up of 15 amino acids. As DNA, the CDR3 is TGTGCCAGCAGCTTGGCTCTGGACAGTGTCTATGGCTACACCTTC. Translating gives CASSLALDSVYGYTF.

V is TRBV30 and J is TRBJ1-6; D not resolved. The CDR3 covers 17 residues. V was clipped by 0 bases and J by 0 bases, with 12 bases between them. Looked up from germline, CDR1 is GTSNPN and CDR2 is SVGIG (reference sequence). The CDR3 sequence: CAWSVLGRSSYNSPLHF. CDR3 nucleotides: TGTGCCTGGAGTGTACTCGGCAGAAGCTCCTATAATTCACCCCTCCACTTT.

V and J are TRBV25-1 and TRBJ1-6; no clear D. This CDR3 has 13 amino acids. The V and J ends lost 9 bases and 0 bases respectively, with 6 bases between them. CDR1 is MGHDK and CDR2 is SYGVNS in the germline V gene. Here the CDR3 reads CASQSSYNSPLHF. The CDR3 DNA reads TGTGCCAGTCAAAGCTCCTATAATTCACCCCTCCACTTT.

The chain carries TRBV11-2 and TRBJ2-2, with D uncertain. Germline CDR1 reads SGHAT; CDR2 reads FQNNGV. Deletions cut 8 bases from V and 5 bases from J, with 6 bases between. There are 11 residues in the CDR3. CDR3 DNA: TGTGCCAGCCACTCTACCGGGGAGCTGTTTTTT. It is translated as CASHSTGELFF.

The chain is built from TRBV5-1 and TRBJ2-5; 7 bases align to TRBD1. The CDR3 has 14 amino acids. The V segment lost 2 bases and the J segment 4 bases; nucleotides outside the gene matches: 5. The germline V gene encodes CDR1 SGHRS and CDR2 YFSETQ. CDR3 nucleotide sequence: TGCGCCAGCAGCTTCAGGGGGAGTCGAGAGACCCAGTACTTC. It translates to CASSFRGSRETQYF.

V and J are TRBV14 and TRBJ2-1, with a possible D match to TRBD2 (6 bases). Germline lookup yields CDR1 SGHDN and CDR2 FVKESK. This CDR3 is 14 amino acids long. V gave up 1 base and J gave up 3 bases, with 7 bases separating them. In DNA, the CDR3 is TGTGCCAGCAGCCAAGTCGGGGGCTACAATGAGCAGTTCTTC. The encoded protein is CASSQVGGYNEQFF.

This chain connects TRBV30 to TRBJ2-2; 8 nucleotides line up with TRBD2. V gave up 2 bases and J gave up 6 bases; unmatched junction bases: 8. The CDR3 totals 15 residues. The germline V gene encodes CDR1 GTSNPN and CDR2 SVGIG (reference sequence). CDR3 sequence: CAWSWSGGMSGELFF. CDR3 DNA sequence: TGTGCCTGGAGTTGGAGCGGGGGAATGTCCGGGGAGCTGTTTTTT.

The chain has TRBV6-5 and TRBJ1-1, with D unclear. Germline lookup yields CDR1 MNHEY and CDR2 SVGAGI. The CDR3 is 14 residues long. The CDR3 region has the DNA TGTGCATCCATCTCACCGTCTCAGAACACTGAAGCTTTCTTT. Residues: CASISPSQNTEAFF.

This clone has a single count. This chain connects TRBV4-3 to TRBJ1-4; D possibly corresponds to TRBD1 (6 bases). The germline V gene has CDR1 LGHNA and CDR2 YSLEER. The germline V and J ends were trimmed by 4 bases and 6 bases, with 15 bases remaining between them. This CDR3 spans 15 amino acids. DNA for the CDR3: TGCGCCAGCAGCCGCTTACAAGGGGGGGATGAAAAACTGTTTTTT. It is translated as CASSRLQGGDEKLFF.

V is TRBV29-1 and J is TRBJ1-2; possibly TRBD1 for D (6 bases). The CDR3 totals 14 residues. The germline V gene has CDR1 SQVTM and CDR2 ANQGSEA. The ends were cut back, 0 bases at V and 6 bases at J, with 14 bases in the middle. CDR3 coding DNA: TGCAGCGTTGAAGAAGTCGACAGGCCCCATGGCTACACCTTC. Residues: CSVEEVDRPHGYTF.

Only a few counts were recorded for this clone. This chain joins TRBV7-8 and TRBJ2-5, with D possibly being TRBD1 or TRBD2 (5 bases each). Germline-derived CDR1 and CDR2 are SGHVS and FQNEAQ. The V end was cut by 5 bases, the J end by 5 bases, with 21 bases between. The CDR3 is 16 amino acids. CDR3 sequence reads: CASSTLWGIRRETQYF. The CDR3 region has the DNA TGTGCCAGCAGCACCCTGTGGGGGATTCGGAGGGAGACCCAGTACTTC. Together with reference TRBV7-8 and TRBJ2-5, the CDR3 gives the full variable domain: GAGVSQSPRYKVAKRGQDVALRCDPISGHVSLFWYQQALGQGPEFLTYFQNEAQLDKSGLPSDRFFAERPEGSVSTLKIQRTQQEDSAVYLCASSTLWGIRRETQYFGPGTRLLVL.

The V call is TRBV5-1, the J call TRBJ2-7; 9 nucleotides agree with TRBD1. From germline, CDR1 is SGHRS and CDR2 YFSETQ. The length of the CDR3 is 15 residues. With V trimmed by 3 bases and J by 1 base, 5 bases remained unmatched. CDR3 loop: CASSYQQGASYEQYF. CDR3 nucleotide sequence: TGCGCCAGCAGCTACCAACAGGGGGCATCCTACGAGCAGTACTTC.

This rearrangement joins TRBV25-1 to TRBJ2-7; D possibly matches TRBD1 or TRBD2 (5 bases each). CDR3 length: 14 amino acids. Germline values: CDR1 MGHDK, CDR2 SYGVNS. V lost 1 base and J lost 2, with 9 bases in between. The CDR3 protein is CASSESGGTYEQYF. CDR3 DNA sequence: TGTGCCAGCAGTGAATCTGGGGGAACCTACGAGCAGTACTTC.

For the CDR3, the DNA is TGTGCCAGCAGTCGGCGGGGGCAGTACGACGAGCAGTACTTC. This translates into CASSRRGQYDEQYF. The chain recombines TRBV6-6 with TRBJ2-7; D might be TRBD2 (7 bases). This CDR3 is 14 amino acids long. V dropped 5 bases and J dropped 5 bases, with 16 bases sitting between them. Germline CDR1 reads MNHNY; CDR2 reads SVGAGI (reference sequence).

The rearrangement links TRBV4-1 to TRBJ1-1; possible D gene TRBD1, 5 bases. This CDR3 contains 14 residues. The V end was cut by 0 bases, the J end by 10 bases, with 15 bases between. Germline V gene sequence: CDR1 MGHRA, CDR2 YSYEKL. This CDR3 reads CASSQEGGVIGAFF. The CDR3 DNA sequence: TGCGCCAGCAGCCAAGAGGGGGGGGTGATTGGAGCTTTCTTT.

This chain connects TRBV5-6 to TRBJ1-5; D remains ambiguous. CDR3 length equals 12 residues. Trimming stripped 4 bases from V and 6 bases from J, with 8 bases between. Germline V gives CDR1 SGHDT, CDR2 YYEEEE. The CDR3 DNA sequence: TGTGCCAGCAGCGCCGGGCCTCAGCCCCAGCATTTT. The encoded protein is CASSAGPQPQHF.

J is TRBJ2-5 and V is TRBV9; weak D call: TRBD1 (5 bases). This CDR3 comprises 13 residues. In germline, CDR1 is SGDLS, CDR2 YYNGEE. Trimming left V 0 bases short and J 4 bases short, with 7 bases between. The CDR3 region has the DNA TGTGCCAGCAGCGTAGGGGGCGGAGAGACCCAGTACTTC. Its translation is CASSVGGGETQYF.

This chain connects TRBV9 to TRBJ1-6, with TRBD1 matching 7 bases. Germline V gene lookup returns CDR1 SGDLS and CDR2 YYNGEE. The CDR3 is 14 amino acids. The ends lost 4 bases at V and 10 bases at J; junction bases unmatched: 8. The CDR3 DNA reads TGTGCCAGCAGCTCATCAGGGGGTTGGTCACCCCTCCACTTT. It encodes CASSSSGGWSPLHF.

The rearrangement joins TRBV13 to TRBJ1-1; no clear D gene. CDR3 length: 12 amino acids. Trimming took 5 bases from V and 11 from J, leaving 15 bases between them. Germline V lookup: CDR1 PRHDT, CDR2 FYEKMQ (reference sequence). CDR3: CASSRMEVEAFF. Here the CDR3 DNA reads TGTGCCAGCAGCCGAATGGAAGTTGAGGCTTTCTTT.

This chain links TRBV7-9 with TRBJ1-6, with 8 nucleotides matching TRBD1. The CDR3 is 16 amino acids. Trimming at V came to 0 bases and at J to 6 bases, leaving 4 bases not matched to a gene. CDR1 is SEHNR, CDR2 FQNEAQ, per germline (reference sequence). The CDR3 is CASSLAGTGPNSPLHF. Written as DNA, the CDR3 is TGTGCCAGCAGCTTAGCCGGGACAGGTCCTAATTCACCCCTCCACTTT. Drawing the rest from reference TRBV7-9 and TRBJ1-6, the complete variable domain is DTGVSQNPRHKITKRGQNVTFRCDPISEHNRLYWYRQTLGQGPEFLTYFQNEAQLEKSRLLSDRFSAERPKGSFSTLEIQRTEQGDSAMYLCASSLAGTGPNSPLHFGNGTRLTVT.

This clone was recorded only once. The genes are TRBV5-4 and TRBJ1-6; the D is unclear. V was trimmed by 0 bases and J by 9 bases, leaving 4 bases between them. This CDR3 contains 12 residues. CDR1 is SGHNT and CDR2 is YYREEE in the germline V gene (reference sequence). The CDR3 sequence: CASSLEGSPLHF. As DNA, the CDR3 is TGTGCCAGCAGCTTGGAGGGTTCACCCCTCCACTTT.